This T cell receptor beta chain was sequenced in a study of radiotherapy plus CTLA-4 blockade in lung cancer. General study results and limits: In blood, tumor-derived TCR clones expanded after radiotherapy plus ipilimumab.

Generated by immunoSEQ multiplex PCR, the TCRdb table keeps only in-frame clones and is missing some. The table includes 40,000 to 55,000 clones, roughly 90% detected once. The CDR3 sequence is 15 residues long. In germline, CDR1 is ENHRY, CDR2 SYGVKD. Trimming pared 3 bases from V and 8 bases from J, leaving 16 bases between. To note about this clone: Its antigen is currently unknown.

This chain connects TRBV10-3 to TRBJ1-4; no clear D gene. This clonotype was sampled from a human donor with non-small cell lung cancer that progressed on radiotherapy plus ipilimumab. Some clones in this sample may be carry-over from other donors' samples. The input for sequencing was peripheral blood, taken from a patient treated with radiotherapy plus ipilimumab. Here the CDR3 reads CAISDVGRTGEKLFF. The CDR3, as DNA: TGTGCCATCAGTGATGTCGGACGGACGGGGGAAAAACTGTTTTTT.